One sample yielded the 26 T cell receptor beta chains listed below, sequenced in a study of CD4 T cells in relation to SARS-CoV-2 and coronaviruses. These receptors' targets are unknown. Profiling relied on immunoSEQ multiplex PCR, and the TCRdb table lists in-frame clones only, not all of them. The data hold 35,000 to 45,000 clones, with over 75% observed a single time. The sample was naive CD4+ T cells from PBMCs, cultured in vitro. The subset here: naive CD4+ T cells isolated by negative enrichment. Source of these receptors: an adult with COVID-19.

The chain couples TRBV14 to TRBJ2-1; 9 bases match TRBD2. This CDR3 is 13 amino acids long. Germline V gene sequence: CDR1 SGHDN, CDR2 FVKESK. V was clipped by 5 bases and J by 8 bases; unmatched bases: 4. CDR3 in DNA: TGTGCCAGCAGCGCGGGAGGGCCTCATGAGCAGTTCTTC. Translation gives CASSAGGPHEQFF.

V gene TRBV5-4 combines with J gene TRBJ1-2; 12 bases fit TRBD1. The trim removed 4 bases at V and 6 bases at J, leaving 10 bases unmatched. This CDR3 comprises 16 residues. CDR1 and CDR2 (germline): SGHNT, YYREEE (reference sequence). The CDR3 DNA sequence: TGTGCCAGCAGCACTGGCGGGGGACAGGGGGCCAATGGCTACACCTTC. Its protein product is CASSTGGGQGANGYTF.

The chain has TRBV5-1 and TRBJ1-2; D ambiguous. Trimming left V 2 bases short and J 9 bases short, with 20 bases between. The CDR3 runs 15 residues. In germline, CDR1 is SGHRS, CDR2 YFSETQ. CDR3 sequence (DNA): TGCGCCAGCAGCTTAGGTGTGTCCGGTGAAGTCCGCTACACCTTC. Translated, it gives CASSLGVSGEVRYTF.

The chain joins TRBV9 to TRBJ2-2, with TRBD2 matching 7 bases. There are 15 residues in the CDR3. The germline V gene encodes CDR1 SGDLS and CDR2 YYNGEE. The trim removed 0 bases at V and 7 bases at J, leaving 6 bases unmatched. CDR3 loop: CASSVAGGLGGELFF. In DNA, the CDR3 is TGTGCCAGCAGCGTAGCGGGAGGACTGGGCGGGGAGCTGTTTTTT.

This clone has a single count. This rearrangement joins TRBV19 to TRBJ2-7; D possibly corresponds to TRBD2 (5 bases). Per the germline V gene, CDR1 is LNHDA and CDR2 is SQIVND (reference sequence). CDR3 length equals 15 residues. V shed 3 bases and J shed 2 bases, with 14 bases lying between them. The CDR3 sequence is CASSIGSVGPYEQYF. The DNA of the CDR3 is TGTGCCAGTAGTATTGGTAGCGTAGGGCCCTACGAGCAGTACTTC.

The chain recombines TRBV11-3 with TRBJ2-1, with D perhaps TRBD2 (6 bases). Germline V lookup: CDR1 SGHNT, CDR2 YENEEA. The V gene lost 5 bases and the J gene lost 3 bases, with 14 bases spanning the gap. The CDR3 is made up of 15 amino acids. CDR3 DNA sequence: TGTGCCAGCAGCCCCACTGGCGGGAACTACAATGAGCAGTTCTTC. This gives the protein CASSPTGGNYNEQFF.

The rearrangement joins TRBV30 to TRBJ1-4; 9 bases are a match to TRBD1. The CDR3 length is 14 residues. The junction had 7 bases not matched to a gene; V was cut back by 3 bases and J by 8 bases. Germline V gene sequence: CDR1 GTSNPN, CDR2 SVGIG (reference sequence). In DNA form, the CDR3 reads TGTGCCTGGAGCCCGGACAGGGGACGGGAAAAACTGTTTTTT. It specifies CAWSPDRGREKLFF.

In nucleotides, the CDR3 is TGTGCCAGCAGCGTAGTGGGATCTGGGGCCAACGTCCTGACTTTC. Residues: CASSVVGSGANVLTF. The gene calls are TRBV9 and TRBJ2-6; D remains unclear. With 0 bases removed from V and 1 base from J, the gap between germline ends came to 5 bases. Germline V lookup: CDR1 SGDLS, CDR2 YYNGEE. This CDR3 region has 15 residues.

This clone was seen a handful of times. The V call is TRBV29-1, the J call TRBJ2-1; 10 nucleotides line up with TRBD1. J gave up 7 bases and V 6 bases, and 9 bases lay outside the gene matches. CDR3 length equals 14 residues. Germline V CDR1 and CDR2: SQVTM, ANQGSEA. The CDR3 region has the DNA TGCAGCGTAGCGGGACAGGGGAAGACGAATGAGCAGTTCTTC. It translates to CSVAGQGKTNEQFF.

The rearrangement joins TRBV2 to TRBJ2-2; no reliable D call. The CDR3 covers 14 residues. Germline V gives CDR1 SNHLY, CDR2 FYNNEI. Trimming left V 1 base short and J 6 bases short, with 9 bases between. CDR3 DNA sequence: TGTGCCAGCAGTGAAGAGGGTTCGTCCGGGGAGCTGTTTTTT. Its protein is CASSEEGSSGELFF.

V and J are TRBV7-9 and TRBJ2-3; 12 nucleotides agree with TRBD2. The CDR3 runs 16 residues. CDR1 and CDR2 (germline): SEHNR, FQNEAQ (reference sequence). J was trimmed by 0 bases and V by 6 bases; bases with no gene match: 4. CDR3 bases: TGTGCCAGCAGGCCACTAGCGGGAGGAAGCACAGATACGCAGTATTTT. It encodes CASRPLAGGSTDTQYF.

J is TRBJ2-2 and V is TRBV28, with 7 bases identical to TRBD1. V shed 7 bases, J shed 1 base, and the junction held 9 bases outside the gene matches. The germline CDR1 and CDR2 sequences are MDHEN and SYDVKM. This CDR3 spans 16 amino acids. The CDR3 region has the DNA TGTGCCAGCACGGGCGGTGGACAGGTGAACACCGGGGAGCTGTTTTTT. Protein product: CASTGGGQVNTGELFF. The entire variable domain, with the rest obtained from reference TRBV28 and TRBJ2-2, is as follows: DVKVTQSSRYLVKRTGEKVFLECVQDMDHENMFWYRQDPGLGLRLIYFSYDVKMKEKGDIPEGYSVSREKKERFSLILESASTNQTSMYLCASTGGGQVNTGELFFGEGSRLTVL.

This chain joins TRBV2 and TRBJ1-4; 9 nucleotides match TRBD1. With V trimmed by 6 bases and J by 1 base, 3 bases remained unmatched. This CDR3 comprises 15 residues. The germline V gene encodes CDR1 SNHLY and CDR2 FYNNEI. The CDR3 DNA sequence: TGTGCCAGCAGGTTGGACAGGGGAACTAATGAAAAACTGTTTTTT. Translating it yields CASRLDRGTNEKLFF.

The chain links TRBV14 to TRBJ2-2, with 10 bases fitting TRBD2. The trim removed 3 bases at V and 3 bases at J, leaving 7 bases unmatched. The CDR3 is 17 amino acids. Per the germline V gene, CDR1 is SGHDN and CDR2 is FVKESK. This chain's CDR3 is CASSHWFLAGDTGELFF. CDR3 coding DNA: TGTGCCAGCAGCCACTGGTTCCTAGCGGGAGACACCGGGGAGCTGTTTTTT.

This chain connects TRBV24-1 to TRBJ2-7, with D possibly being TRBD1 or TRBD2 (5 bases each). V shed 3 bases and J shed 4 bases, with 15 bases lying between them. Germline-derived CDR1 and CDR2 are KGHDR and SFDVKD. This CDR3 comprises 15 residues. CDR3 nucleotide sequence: TGTGCCACCAGTGATCCCAGAGTGGGGGAGTACGAGCAGTACTTC. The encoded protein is CATSDPRVGEYEQYF.

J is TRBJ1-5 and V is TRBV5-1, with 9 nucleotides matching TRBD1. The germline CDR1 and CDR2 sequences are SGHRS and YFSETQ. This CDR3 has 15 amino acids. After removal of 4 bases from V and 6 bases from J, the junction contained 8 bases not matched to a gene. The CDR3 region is CASSPGGQGGQPQHF. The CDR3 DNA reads TGCGCCAGCAGCCCTGGGGGACAGGGAGGTCAGCCCCAGCATTTT.

The CDR3 coding sequence is TGTGCCAGTAGTCCAGCGGGAGGTGAGACCCAGTACTTC. This encodes CASSPAGGETQYF. The chain has TRBV19 and TRBJ2-5, with TRBD2 matching over 9 bases. V was pared by 5 bases and J by 5 bases, with 3 bases of the junction left unmatched. Germline CDR1 is LNHDA and CDR2 is SQIVND (reference sequence). The CDR3 length is 13 residues.

The CDR3 sequence: CASSPIGYGSTDTQYF. The CDR3 region has the DNA TGTGCCAGCTCACCTATCGGCTACGGATCCACAGATACGCAGTATTTT. This chain connects TRBV18 to TRBJ2-3; D is ambiguous. Trimming took 3 bases from V and 2 from J, leaving 15 bases between them. Germline V gene lookup returns CDR1 KGHSH and CDR2 LQKENI. There are 16 residues in the CDR3. The full variable domain, with the rest looked up from reference TRBV18 and TRBJ2-3, is NAGVMQNPRHLVRRRGQEARLRCSPMKGHSHVYWYRQLPEEGLKFMVYLQKENIIDESGMPKERFSAEFPKEGPSILRIQQVVRGDSAAYFCASSPIGYGSTDTQYFGPGTRLTVL.

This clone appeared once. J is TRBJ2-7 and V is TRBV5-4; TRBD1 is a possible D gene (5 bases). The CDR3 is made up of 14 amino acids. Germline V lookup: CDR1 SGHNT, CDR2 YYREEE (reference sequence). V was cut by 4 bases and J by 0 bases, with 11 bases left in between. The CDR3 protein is CASSLDTFSYEQYF. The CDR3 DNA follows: TGTGCCAGCAGCCTGGACACATTCTCCTACGAGCAGTACTTC.

CDR3 loop: CAWSAQGSNQPQHF. CDR3 DNA: TGTGCCTGGAGTGCACAGGGAAGCAATCAGCCCCAGCATTTT. V usage is TRBV30 and J usage is TRBJ1-5, with D perhaps TRBD1 (6 bases). The CDR3 consists of 14 residues. Germline V gene lookup returns CDR1 GTSNPN and CDR2 SVGIG (reference sequence). V dropped 1 base and J dropped 1 base, with 8 bases sitting between them.

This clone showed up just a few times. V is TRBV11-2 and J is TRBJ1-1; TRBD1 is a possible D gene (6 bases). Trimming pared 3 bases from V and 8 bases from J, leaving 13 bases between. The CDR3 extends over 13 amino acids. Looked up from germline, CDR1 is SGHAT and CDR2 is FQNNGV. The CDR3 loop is CASSFKLRGEAFF. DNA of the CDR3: TGTGCCAGCAGCTTTAAGCTCAGGGGAGAAGCTTTCTTT.

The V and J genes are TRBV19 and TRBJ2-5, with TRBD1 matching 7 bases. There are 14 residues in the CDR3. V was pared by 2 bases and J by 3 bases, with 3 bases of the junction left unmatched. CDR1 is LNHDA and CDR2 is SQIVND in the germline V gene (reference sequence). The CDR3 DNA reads TGTGCCAGTAGTATACTCGGGACAGAAGAGACCCAGTACTTC. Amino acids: CASSILGTEETQYF.

Written as DNA, the CDR3 is TGCGCCAGCAGCCCCAGGGGGGCCAGGCTTAACAATGAGCAGTTCTTC. This codes for CASSPRGARLNNEQFF. The J gene is TRBJ2-1, the V gene TRBV4-1; D may be TRBD1 (7 bases). Germline V gives CDR1 MGHRA, CDR2 YSYEKL. Trimming cost V 4 bases and J 5 bases, with 18 bases left between them. The CDR3 has 16 residues.

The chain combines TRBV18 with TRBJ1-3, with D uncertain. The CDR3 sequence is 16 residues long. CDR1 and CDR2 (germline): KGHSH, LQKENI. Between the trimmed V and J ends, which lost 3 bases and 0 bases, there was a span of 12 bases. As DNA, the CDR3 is TGTGCCAGCTCACCCCCCCGTCGAATCTCTGGAAACACCATATATTTT. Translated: CASSPPRRISGNTIYF. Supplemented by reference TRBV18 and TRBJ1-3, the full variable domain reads NAGVMQNPRHLVRRRGQEARLRCSPMKGHSHVYWYRQLPEEGLKFMVYLQKENIIDESGMPKERFSAEFPKEGPSILRIQQVVRGDSAAYFCASSPPRRISGNTIYFGEGSWLTVV.

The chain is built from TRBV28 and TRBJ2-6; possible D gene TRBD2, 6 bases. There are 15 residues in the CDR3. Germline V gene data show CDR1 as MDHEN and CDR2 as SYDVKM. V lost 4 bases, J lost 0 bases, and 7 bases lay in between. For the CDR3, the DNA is TGTGCCAGCAGTTCCGGGGGCTCTGGGGCCAACGTCCTGACTTTC. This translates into CASSSGGSGANVLTF.

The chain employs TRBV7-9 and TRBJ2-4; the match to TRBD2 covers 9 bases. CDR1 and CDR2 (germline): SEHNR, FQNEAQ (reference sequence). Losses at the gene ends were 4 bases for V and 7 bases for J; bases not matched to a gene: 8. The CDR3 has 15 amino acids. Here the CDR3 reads CASSSRAGGGNIQYF. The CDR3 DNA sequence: TGTGCCAGCAGCTCCCGGGCGGGAGGGGGTAACATTCAGTACTTC.